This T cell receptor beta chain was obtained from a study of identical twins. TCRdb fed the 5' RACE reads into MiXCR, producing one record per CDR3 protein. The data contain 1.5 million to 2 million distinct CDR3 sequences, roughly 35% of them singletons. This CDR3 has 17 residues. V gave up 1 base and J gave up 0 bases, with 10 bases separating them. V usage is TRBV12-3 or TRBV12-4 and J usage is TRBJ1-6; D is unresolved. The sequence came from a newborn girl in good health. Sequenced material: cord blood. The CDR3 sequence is CASSLGQLSSYNSPLHF. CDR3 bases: TGTGCCAGCAGTTTAGGGCAGCTGAGCTCCTATAATTCACCCCTCCACTTT.